This passage covers 14 T cell receptor beta chains from one sample sequenced in a study of cytomegalovirus exposure and HLA in healthy donors. Primers included in the PCR were 60 Vbeta and 13 Jbeta primers. Assay: immunoSEQ multiplex PCR; the TCRdb copy retains only in-frame clones and omits some. The sample lists 150,000 to 200,000 clones, over 60% occurring once. The sequenced sample was PBMCs. Receptors originate from a woman aged 35 to 49 in good health and CMV-seronegative.

The rearrangement links TRBV2 to TRBJ2-7, with 7 bases fitting TRBD2. The germline V gene has CDR1 SNHLY and CDR2 FYNNEI. CDR3 size: 12 residues. The CDR3 coding sequence is TGTGCGGGGGGGTGGGGCTCCTACGAGCAGTACGTC. Amino acid sequence: CAGGWGSYEQYV.

The rearrangement joins TRBV15 to TRBJ2-2; a possible D gene is TRBD1 (6 bases). V dropped 6 bases and J dropped 4 bases, with 12 bases sitting between them. CDR3 size: 14 residues. The germline V gene has CDR1 LNHNV and CDR2 YYDKDF (reference sequence). DNA of the CDR3: TGTGCCACCAGTCGAACGGACAGCACCGGGGAGCTGTTTTTT. Translating it yields CATSRTDSTGELFF. Full variable domain (remainder filled in from reference TRBV15 and TRBJ2-2): DAMVIQNPRYQVTQFGKPVTLSCSQTLNHNVMYWYQQKSSQAPKLLFHYYDKDFNNEADTPDNFQSRRPNTSFCFLDIRSPGLGDTAMYLCATSRTDSTGELFFGEGSRLTVL.

The chain employs TRBV4-3 and TRBJ1-2; TRBD1 might be the D (6 bases). The germline CDR1 and CDR2 sequences are LGHNA and YSLEER. This CDR3 comprises 15 residues. Trimming pared 2 bases from V and 0 bases from J, leaving 10 bases between. The CDR3 bases are TGCGCCAGCAGCCAAACAGGGAATACTAACTATGGCTACACCTTC. This encodes CASSQTGNTNYGYTF.

The gene calls are TRBV6-5 and TRBJ1-2; D might be TRBD1 (6 bases). CDR3 length equals 14 residues. The germline gives CDR1 MNHEY, CDR2 SVGAGI. The V gene lost 3 bases and the J gene lost 9 bases, with 17 bases spanning the gap. The CDR3 nucleotides read TGTGCCAGCAGTTATGGCAGGGGTAGAGTGAGCTACACCTTC. This gives the protein CASSYGRGRVSYTF.

The chain carries TRBV5-4 and TRBJ2-3; tentatively, D is TRBD2 (6 bases). Germline CDR1 and CDR2: SGHNT and YYREEE (reference sequence). This CDR3 spans 16 amino acids. Trimming took 4 bases from V and 1 from J, leaving 16 bases between them. The CDR3 bases are TGTGCCAGCAGCCACGGAGGTAGCGGACGCACAGATACGCAGTATTTT. This codes for CASSHGGSGRTDTQYF.

The V and J genes are TRBV13 and TRBJ2-7, with TRBD1 matching 9 bases. Germline CDR1 reads PRHDT; CDR2 reads FYEKMQ (reference sequence). This CDR3 is built from 15 residues. With V trimmed by 1 base and J by 8 bases, 9 bases remained unmatched. The CDR3 loop is CASSLVGTGSPKQYF. The CDR3 coding sequence is TGTGCCAGCAGCTTAGTAGGGACAGGGTCCCCTAAGCAGTACTTC.

V gene TRBV6-1 combines with J gene TRBJ2-2, with a weak D call TRBD1 (5 bases). The V end was cut by 6 bases, the J end by 5 bases, with 13 bases between. CDR1 MNHNS and CDR2 SASEGT come from the germline V gene. The CDR3 totals 14 residues. CDR3 amino acids: CASSHLGATGELFF. CDR3 DNA: TGTGCCAGCAGCCACTTAGGGGCGACCGGGGAGCTGTTTTTT.

The J gene is TRBJ2-1, the V gene TRBV7-9; unclear D gene. Trimming left V 5 bases short and J 10 bases short, with 12 bases between. The CDR3 runs 12 residues. Germline V lookup: CDR1 SEHNR, CDR2 FQNEAQ (reference sequence). CDR3 sequence (DNA): TGTGCCAGCAGCCCTCAGCAGGCGGAGCAGTTCTTC. This sequence encodes CASSPQQAEQFF.

This clone was observed a few times. The rearrangement uses TRBV6-6 and TRBJ2-3; tentative D call: TRBD2 (5 bases). Germline V gives CDR1 MNHNY, CDR2 SVGAGI (reference sequence). Trimming removed 6 bases from V and 1 base from J, with 17 bases in between. The CDR3 has 16 residues. The CDR3 protein is CASRPNERSRTDTQYF. In DNA, the CDR3 is TGTGCCAGCAGACCCAACGAGCGGTCACGCACAGATACGCAGTATTTT.

V is TRBV19 and J is TRBJ1-3, with 9 bases identical to TRBD1. The V gene's germline CDR1 is LNHDA and CDR2 SQIVND (reference sequence). Trimming took 4 bases from V and 2 from J; bases not matched to a gene: 6. The CDR3 is 16 amino acids. CDR3 coding DNA: TGTGCCAGTAGTAGTACAGGGGGCCACGCTGGAAACACCATATATTTT. It yields the protein CASSSTGGHAGNTIYF.

The chain uses TRBV5-4 and TRBJ1-4; 7 nucleotides match TRBD1. J was trimmed by 3 bases and V by 6 bases; bases with no gene match: 5. Germline loops: CDR1 SGHNT, CDR2 YYREEE (reference sequence). CDR3 length: 14 amino acids. Here the CDR3 reads CASTQGGANEKLFF. CDR3 DNA sequence: TGTGCCAGCACCCAGGGGGGCGCTAATGAAAAACTGTTTTTT. Full variable domain (outside the CDR3, taken from reference TRBV5-4 and TRBJ1-4): ETGVTQSPTHLIKTRGQQVTLRCSSQSGHNTVSWYQQALGQGPQFIFQYYREEENGRGNFPPRFSGLQFPNYSSELNVNALELDDSALYLCASTQGGANEKLFFGSGTQLSVL.

This clone has just one count. The chain recombines TRBV2 with TRBJ2-1; possible D gene TRBD2, 5 bases. Germline loops: CDR1 SNHLY, CDR2 FYNNEI. This CDR3 region has 18 residues. V shed 4 bases and J shed 0 bases, with 19 bases lying between them. The CDR3 here is CASSGPKEEAISYNEQFF. CDR3 sequence (DNA): TGTGCCAGCAGTGGCCCCAAGGAGGAAGCGATCTCCTACAATGAGCAGTTCTTC.

On this clone itself: One junction end disagrees with the germline gene, perhaps due to a read error. J is TRBJ1-1 and V is TRBV5-1; D not certain. Germline values: CDR1 SGHRS, CDR2 YFSETQ. This CDR3 spans 15 amino acids. CDR3 bases: TGCGCCAGCAGTTTGGCAAAGGCGGGGTACACTGAAGCTTTCTTT. Its protein is CASSLAKAGYTEAFF. Drawing the rest from reference TRBV5-1 and TRBJ1-1, the complete variable domain is KAGVTQTPRYLIKTRGQQVTLSCSPISGHRSVSWYQQTPGQGLQFLFEYFSETQRNKGNFPGRFSGRQFSNSRSEMNVSTLELGDSALYLCASSLAKAGYTEAFFGQGTRLTVV.

This chain joins TRBV5-1 and TRBJ2-7; tentatively, D is TRBD1 (5 bases). CDR1 SGHRS and CDR2 YFSETQ come from the germline V gene. CDR3 length: 14 residues. Between the trimmed V and J ends, which lost 4 bases and 2 bases, there was a span of 13 bases. The CDR3 bases are TGCGCCAGCAGCCCCACAGGTGGAACCTACGAGCAGTACTTC. Translated, it gives CASSPTGGTYEQYF.